A single sample gave rise to the 12 T cell receptor beta chains below, sequenced in a study of blood T cell repertoires in COVID-19. The assay was immunoSEQ multiplex PCR, and TCRdb's table has in-frame clones only and misses some. Of 270,000 or so clones in the sample, more than 70% were seen once. Specimen: PBMCs or T cells enriched from blood (not recorded which). The receptors shown here come from a woman aged 35 to 49 with acute COVID-19.

The chain carries TRBV5-1 and TRBJ2-2; 8 bases are a match to TRBD2. CDR3 length equals 16 residues. V trimming: 0 bases; J trimming: 3 bases; junction bases outside the gene matches: 4. Per the germline V gene, CDR1 is SGHRS and CDR2 is YFSETQ. The CDR3 sequence: CASSLGAGVDTGELFF. DNA for the CDR3: TGCGCCAGCAGCTTGGGAGCGGGAGTTGACACCGGGGAGCTGTTTTTT.

This clone was detected once. J is TRBJ1-2 and V is TRBV28; no definite D call. V was clipped by 8 bases and J by 5 bases, with 9 bases between them. There are 11 residues in the CDR3. Germline CDR1 and CDR2: MDHEN and SYDVKM. CDR3 DNA: TGTGCCAGCGAGCAGGCTTATGGCTACACCTTC. This encodes CASEQAYGYTF.

The CDR3: CASSESRGGIGELFF. CDR3 DNA: TGCGCCAGCAGTGAATCCCGGGGGGGGATCGGGGAGCTGTTTTTT. The chain links TRBV10-1 to TRBJ2-2, with 8 bases identical to TRBD2. V dropped 3 bases and J dropped 7; count of bases not matched to a gene: 7. The CDR3 extends over 15 amino acids. Germline CDR1 and CDR2: WNHNN and SYGVQD (reference sequence).

The rearrangement uses TRBV5-4 and TRBJ2-7; 8 bases fit TRBD2. With V trimmed by 4 bases and J by 0 bases, 15 bases remained unmatched. The CDR3 is made up of 18 amino acids. In germline, CDR1 is SGHNT, CDR2 YYREEE (reference sequence). DNA for the CDR3: TGTGCCAGCAGCCCTTATACCGGGACTAGTCTTAGCTCCTACGAGCAGTACTTC. Translating it yields CASSPYTGTSLSSYEQYF.

This chain joins TRBV5-1 and TRBJ1-4, with no clear D. Germline assignment: CDR1 SGHRS and CDR2 YFSETQ. Trimming shortened V by 2 bases and J by 7 bases, and 15 bases separated the two germline ends. The CDR3 has 15 amino acids. DNA of the CDR3: TGCGCCAGCAGCTTCGACGGGGTTTCGGGTGAAAAACTGTTTTTT. This translates into CASSFDGVSGEKLFF.

V is TRBV18 and J is TRBJ2-1; D unresolved. Germline CDR1 is KGHSH and CDR2 is LQKENI. The CDR3 length is 12 residues. The V and J ends lost 3 bases and 9 bases respectively, with 9 bases between them. CDR3 sequence reads: CASSPRVPEQFF. CDR3 coding DNA: TGTGCCAGCTCACCCCGGGTCCCTGAGCAGTTCTTC.

This clone was detected only a few times. V and J are TRBV9 and TRBJ2-1, with no clear D. V was cut by 0 bases and J by 3 bases, with 10 bases left in between. Germline V CDR1 and CDR2: SGDLS, YYNGEE. CDR3 length equals 15 residues. CDR3 sequence (DNA): TGTGCCAGCAGCGTAGCGTTGTCTAGCTACAATGAGCAGTTCTTC. Translation gives CASSVALSSYNEQFF.

A single count supports this clone. The CDR3 protein is CASSEQGGDQPQHF. In DNA, the CDR3 is TGTGCCAGCAGCGAGCAAGGGGGCGATCAGCCCCAGCATTTT. The J gene is TRBJ1-5, the V gene TRBV9; 7 positions match TRBD1. The CDR3 spans 14 residues. Germline V gene lookup returns CDR1 SGDLS and CDR2 YYNGEE. Trimming cost V 3 bases and J 5 bases; bases outside gene matches: 5. The full variable domain, in which reference TRBV9 and TRBJ1-5 provide the parts outside the CDR3, is DSGVTQTPKHLITATGQRVTLRCSPRSGDLSVYWYQQSLDQGLQFLIQYYNGEERAKGNILERFSAQQFPDLHSELNLSSLELGDSALYFCASSEQGGDQPQHFGDGTRLSIL.

CDR3 sequence reads: CASKSRVDREVEPQHF. In DNA form, the CDR3 reads TGTGCCAGCAAATCTCGGGTCGACAGGGAAGTGGAGCCCCAGCATTTT. This rearrangement joins TRBV19 to TRBJ1-5; TRBD1 matches 7 bases. Losses at the gene ends were 9 bases for V and 8 bases for J; bases not matched to a gene: 19. The CDR3 loop spans 16 amino acids. Germline loops: CDR1 LNHDA, CDR2 SQIVND (reference sequence).

The genes are TRBV7-9 and TRBJ1-2, with TRBD1 matching over 8 bases. This CDR3 has 16 residues. CDR1 and CDR2 (germline): SEHNR, FQNEAQ (reference sequence). V was clipped by 1 base and J by 8 bases; unmatched bases: 12. CDR3 in amino acids: CASSLVRTGKASGYTF. The CDR3 DNA sequence: TGTGCCAGCAGCTTAGTTAGGACAGGGAAGGCTAGCGGCTACACCTTC.

The chain has TRBV11-3 and TRBJ2-7; 7 nucleotides line up with TRBD2. This CDR3 has 14 residues. Unmatched junction bases numbered 5, after V lost 2 bases and J lost 4 bases. Germline V gene lookup returns CDR1 SGHNT and CDR2 YENEEA. CDR3 DNA sequence: TGTGCCAGCAGCTTAAGTCCTAGCGGATACGAGCAGTACGTC. Protein product: CASSLSPSGYEQYV.

The chain recombines TRBV7-3 with TRBJ2-3; 10 bases are shared with TRBD1. Trimming at V came to 4 bases and at J to 2 bases, leaving 12 bases not matched to a gene. The CDR3 length is 18 residues. Germline lookup yields CDR1 SGHTA and CDR2 FQGTGA. The CDR3 sequence: CASSYLPSGTGATDTQYF. CDR3 coding DNA: TGTGCCAGCAGCTATCTACCATCCGGGACAGGGGCCACAGATACGCAGTATTTT.